This is a list of T cell receptor beta chains from one sample in a study of neurological immune-mediated disorders. TCRdb re-called the 5' RACE reads through MiXCR, storing one row per CDR3 protein. The table has 50,000 to 70,000 distinct CDR3 sequences, over 2% seen once. Sequenced: PBMCs. These receptors were collected from a man aged 50-60 years with multiple sclerosis. CDR3s leave out the opening cysteine and the closing phenylalanine or tryptophan. The D gene is left open where the match is weak.

TRBV7-9,TRBD1,ASSFGQAVPF
TRBV20-1,-,SASGLGVSYEQY
TRBV9,TRBD1,ASSGGQGRDEQY
TRBV10-3,TRBD1,AASGGYGYT
TRBV20-1,-,SASEGDTPSSGYT
TRBV5-1,TRBD1,ASSWDRSSYEQY
TRBV27,TRBD1,ASRRGTGTTGELF
TRBV7-2,-,ASSLEVRRGPDEQF
TRBV5-1,TRBD1,ASSPGTGVAYNEQF
TRBV20-1,TRBD1,SAVGQGVEKLF
TRBV7-8,TRBD1,ASSQSTGPRSPQH
TRBV27,-,ASSSSLGEKLF
TRBV7-2,-,ASYNTGELF
TRBV7-6,-,ASSLTFGVRNEKLF
TRBV10-3,-,AISESSRRKNSPLH
TRBV12-3/TRBV12-4,-,ASSFNLGSPLH
TRBV5-5,-,ASSLDYSNQPQH
TRBV6-5,TRBD2,ASSYVGLAAADTQY
TRBV4-2,-,ASSQEGGDPYEQY
TRBV20-1,-,SARDGGVGANVLT
TRBV7-2,-,ASSLVPTGLGNQPQH
TRBV5-5,TRBD2,ASSPPGLAEMQF
TRBV24-1,-,ATSDGGRVGDTQY
TRBV12-3/TRBV12-4,TRBD2,ASSFSSGGVQETQY
TRBV5-1,-,ASSPSGGANYGYT
TRBV12-3/TRBV12-4,-,ASGAGYTEAF
TRBV29-1,-,SVVSGANVLT
TRBV7-2,-,ASSLRGEAF
TRBV7-2,-,ASRRDRLEQDTQY
TRBV6-1,-,ASTPGPGDIQY
TRBV7-9,-,ASSFDDGAKNIQY
TRBV7-2,TRBD2,ASSDGGWEQY
TRBV28,TRBD2,ASSAPLGRGGTRSYNEQF
TRBV5-5,TRBD1,ASWRDRATDTQY
TRBV6-5,-,ASSYFASSGEQF
TRBV7-9,-,ASSLSGRDTEAF
TRBV10-2,-,ASRDPGANVLT
TRBV5-5,TRBD2,ASSTGGEGSNEQF
TRBV5-1,-,ASSPNLRMVNTEAF
TRBV7-8,TRBD2,ASRYSGVYNEQF